These T cell receptor beta chains were read from a single sample in a study of blood T cell repertoires in COVID-19. Clones were read by immunoSEQ multiplex PCR, and TCRdb kept only the in-frame ones, dropping some. The sample carries 250,000 to 350,000 clones, more than 70% recorded once. Sequenced input: PBMCs or T cells enriched from blood (not recorded which). The source of these receptors is an older woman in a cohort exposed to, infected with or recovered from COVID-19 (not recorded which). CDR3s include the opening cysteine and the closing phenylalanine or tryptophan. The D gene is left open where the match is weak. Clone size is shown for a subset of rows, as once, few, many or a class of expanded clone.

TRBJ1-5 | TRBV19 | - | - | 13 | TGTGCCAGTGCCGGACAGAGCAATCAGCCCCAGCATTTT | CASAGQSNQPQHF
TRBJ1-1 | TRBV11-2 | - | - | 14 | TGTGCCAGCAGCTTAGGCAGGGGTGGCACTGAAGCTTTCTTT | CASSLGRGGTEAFF
TRBJ1-1 | TRBV4-1 | - | - | 15 | TGCGCCAGCAGCCAAGTAGGAACAGGGAACACTGAAGCTTTCTTT | CASSQVGTGNTEAFF
TRBJ2-1 | TRBV5-1 | TRBD1 | few | 15 | TGCGCCAGCAGTACGACAGGGGCCGGTTACAATGAGCAGTTCTTC | CASSTTGAGYNEQFF
TRBJ2-1 | TRBV24-1 | - | - | 15 | TGTGCCACCAGTGATTCGGGGGGCGGTTACAATGAGCAGTTCTTC | CATSDSGGGYNEQFF
TRBJ2-1 | TRBV27 | TRBD2 | - | 17 | TGTGCCAGCAGTTTACCGACTAGCGGGGGACCTTGGGATGAGCAGTTCTTC | CASSLPTSGGPWDEQFF
TRBJ2-6 | TRBV24-1 | TRBD1 | - | 16 | TGTGCCACCAGTAGTCAAAGGGGGCCCGGGGCCAACGTCCTGACTTTC | CATSSQRGPGANVLTF
TRBJ1-4 | TRBV5-1 | TRBD1 | few | 15 | TGCGCCAGCAGCAGGACAGGGTGGGCTAATGAAAAACTGTTTTTT | CASSRTGWANEKLFF
TRBJ2-7 | TRBV2 | - | - | 16 | TGTGCCAGCAGTGAATTCCAGGGGTTAGAACTGGACGAGCAGTACTTC | CASSEFQGLELDEQYF
TRBJ1-1 | TRBV28 | - | - | 13 | TGTGCCAGCAGGCCCACGAGGAACACTGAAGCTTTCTTT | CASRPTRNTEAFF
TRBJ2-7 | TRBV28 | - | - | 13 | TGTGCCAGCAGTCTAAGCCCGGGCTACGAGCAGTACTTC | CASSLSPGYEQYF
TRBJ2-5 | TRBV24-1 | TRBD2 | once | 17 | TGTGCCACCAGTGACCCCGTACTAGCGGGAGGGGGTGAGACCCAGTACTTC | CATSDPVLAGGGETQYF
TRBJ2-5 | TRBV30 | - | - | 13 | TGTGCCTGGAGTTTCTCATCGGGGGAGACCCAGTACTTC | CAWSFSSGETQYF
TRBJ1-4 | TRBV2 | TRBD1 | once | 15 | TGTGCCAGCAGTGCTCCCGGGACAGGGGGTGAAAAACTGTTTTTT | CASSAPGTGGEKLFF
TRBJ2-1 | TRBV5-4 | TRBD1 | few | 15 | TGTGCCAGCAGCTTTGCGGGACAGGGGTACAATGAGCAGTTCTTC | CASSFAGQGYNEQFF
TRBJ1-5 | TRBV10-3 | TRBD1 | - | 15 | TGTGCCATCAGGGAACAGGGGCATAGCAATCAGCCCCAGCATTTT | CAIREQGHSNQPQHF
TRBJ1-3 | TRBV11-2 | - | - | 15 | TGTGCCAGCAGCTTAGACGGGGGCTCTGGAAACACCATATATTTT | CASSLDGGSGNTIYF
TRBJ1-4 | TRBV5-1 | TRBD1 | once | 20 | TGCGCCAGCAGCTTTGGACGGGTTCCAGGGGGGATAATGTCTAATGAAAAACTGTTTTTT | CASSFGRVPGGIMSNEKLFF